The clone carrying this TCR beta chain occurred a few times. A much larger clone lies one base from this, so it may be a read error. Before thyroid surgery, none of the patients had received any treatment. The CDR3 is 15 residues long. The V gene's germline CDR1 is SQVTM and CDR2 ANQGSEA. The V end was cut by 8 bases, the J end by 4 bases, with 21 bases between. The entry originates in a study of metastatic and nonmetastatic thyroid tumors. On the study more broadly: Repertoires were compared across blood and tumor or nodule tissue from malignant and benign thyroid patients.

TCRdb re-processed the PCR reads through MiXCR. The sample shows about 50,000 clones, roughly 3.9% of them seen only once. This sequence originates from a female donor with papillary thyroid cancer or a benign thyroid nodule (not recorded which). Some clones in this sample may be carry-over from other donors' samples. The gene calls are TRBV29-1 and TRBJ2-1; D is possibly TRBD2 (6 bases). The specimen was blood. As DNA, the CDR3 is TGCAGCTTTGCCCGGGACTCAAATCGGTACAATGAGCAGTTCTTC. The encoded protein is CSFARDSNRYNEQFF.